This record concerns one T cell receptor beta chain sequence. Its cognate antigen is unknown. The V gene end was trimmed by 1 base and the J gene end by 7 bases; junction bases not matched to a gene: 0. CDR3 length equals 14 residues. CDR1 and CDR2 (germline): SGHTA, FQGTGA. The entry originates in a study of long-term antiretroviral therapy in people with HIV. General study results and limits: The study lacked data on ART adherence, viral resistance or therapy changes. Increased diversity was seen after ART, yet it remained lower than in transplant donor controls.

At survey level, the immunoSEQ assay was run in its v3.0 version. Produced via immunoSEQ multiplex PCR; TCRdb's table is partial and in-frame only. The table shows about 20,000 clones, with under 85% occurring only once. The chain employs TRBV7-3 and TRBJ1-6, with TRBD1 matching 8 bases. This TCR was recovered from a woman aged 45-59 years with HIV. This material consisted of unsorted PBMCs, taken 0.3 years after starting antiretroviral therapy. This CDR3 is CASSLNRGNSPLHF. The CDR3 DNA reads as TGTGCCAGCAGCTTAAACAGGGGGAATTCACCCCTCCACTTT.